The 14 T cell receptor beta chains below were found in one sample sequenced in a study of technical replicates of blood from several donors. Produced via immunoSEQ multiplex PCR; TCRdb's table is partial and in-frame only. The data hold tens of thousands of clones, with 93% observed a single time. The material sequenced was T cells isolated from PBMCs. The receptor set was obtained from a human donor in good health.

This chain joins TRBV30 and TRBJ2-2; TRBD1 matches at 7 bases. Germline CDR1 reads GTSNPN; CDR2 reads SVGIG (reference sequence). The junction had 0 bases not matched to a gene; V was cut back by 4 bases and J by 4 bases. The CDR3 totals 12 residues. CDR3 coding DNA: TGTGCCTGGACAGGGGGCACCGGGGAGCTGTTTTTT. Translating gives CAWTGGTGELFF. The full variable domain, with the rest looked up from reference TRBV30 and TRBJ2-2, is SQTIHQWPATLVQPVGSPLSLECTVEGTSNPNLYWYRQAAGRGLQLLFYSVGIGQISSEVPQNLSASRPQDRQFILSSKKLLLSDSGFYLCAWTGGTGELFFGEGSRLTVL.

The chain combines TRBV29-1 with TRBJ1-2, with TRBD1 matching 10 bases. Germline CDR1 SQVTM, CDR2 ANQGSEA. The CDR3 consists of 16 residues. CDR3 coding DNA: TGCAGTGTCCTTTTAGTGACAGGGGGCCGGGACGGTGGCTACACCTTC. Translating it yields CSVLLVTGGRDGGYTF. Looking up the rest from reference TRBV29-1 and TRBJ1-2 gives the full variable domain: SAVISQKPSRDICQRGTSLTIQCQVDSQVTMMFWYRQQPGQSLTLIATANQGSEATYESGFVIDKFPISRPNLTFSTLTVSNMSPEDSSIYLCSVLLVTGGRDGGYTFGSGTRLTVV.

The gene calls are TRBV21-1 and TRBJ2-1; TRBD2, the D gene given by the table, was not confirmed from the DNA. TRBV21-1 is tagged as a pseudogene. This CDR3 is 18 amino acids long. The CDR3 DNA follows: TGTGCCAGCAGCAGTCTAGCGGGAGTCGGGCCCTCCTACAATGAGCAGTTCTTC. Amino acids: CASSSLAGVGPSYNEQFF.

The CDR3 sequence: CASIQGTGELFF. The CDR3, as DNA: TGTGCCAGCATCCAGGGTACCGGGGAGCTGTTTTTT. The J gene is TRBJ2-2, the V gene TRBV19, with TRBD1 as a possible D gene (5 bases). The germline V gene has CDR1 LNHDA and CDR2 SQIVND (reference sequence). Trimming took 9 bases from V and 5 from J, leaving 10 bases between them. This CDR3 has 12 residues.

The V gene is TRBV5-1, the J gene TRBJ2-7, with D possibly TRBD2 on 5 matching bases. This CDR3 is built from 13 residues. The V end lost 7 bases, the J end lost 3 bases, and 14 bases lay between the germline ends. The V gene's germline CDR1 is SGHRS and CDR2 YFSETQ. CDR3 nucleotides: TGCGCCAGCGCGGAGACGGGAAACTACGAGCAGTACTTC. It specifies CASAETGNYEQYF.

The chain recombines TRBV2 with TRBJ2-5; no reliable D call. Germline assignment: CDR1 SNHLY and CDR2 FYNNEI. V lost 3 bases and J lost 0, with 5 bases in between. The CDR3 consists of 13 residues. This CDR3 reads CASSEQYQETQYF. DNA of the CDR3: TGTGCCAGCAGTGAGCAGTACCAAGAGACCCAGTACTTC.

As concerns this clone: Compared with germline, one end of the junction differs, possibly owing to a read error. The rearrangement uses TRBV13 and TRBJ1-5, with 10 bases identical to TRBD1. Germline CDR1 is PRHDT and CDR2 is FYEKMQ (reference sequence). The CDR3 contains 14 residues. In DNA, the CDR3 is TGTGCCAGCAGCGTAGGGACAGGGGTTCAGCCCCAGCATTTT. It codes for CASSVGTGVQPQHF.

The V gene is TRBV29-1, the J gene TRBJ2-5; tentatively, D is TRBD2 (6 bases). CDR1 is SQVTM and CDR2 is ANQGSEA in the germline V gene. CDR3 length: 14 amino acids. V lost 2 bases and J lost 3, with 13 bases in between. The CDR3 coding sequence is TGCAGCGTTGAAAAAGAGACTAGAAAAGAGACCCAGTACTTC. Translated: CSVEKETRKETQYF.

The chain combines TRBV2 with TRBJ2-7, with D hard to call. The V gene's germline CDR1 is SNHLY and CDR2 FYNNEI. CDR3 length: 10 residues. Between the trimmed V and J ends, which lost 7 bases and 1 base, there was a span of 2 bases. Here the CDR3 reads CASTSYEQYF. For the CDR3, the DNA is TGTGCCAGCACTTCCTACGAGCAGTACTTC.

This chain joins TRBV5-1 and TRBJ2-7, with 7 bases fitting TRBD2. Germline CDR1 is SGHRS and CDR2 is YFSETQ. The CDR3 is 15 amino acids. The ends lost 8 bases at V and 0 bases at J; junction bases unmatched: 11. Here the CDR3 reads CASTRWRENSYEQYF. DNA of the CDR3: TGCGCCAGTACTAGATGGCGGGAGAACTCCTACGAGCAGTACTTC.

The chain joins TRBV5-6 to TRBJ2-7; D gene ambiguous. The V gene lost 0 bases and the J gene lost 3 bases, with 13 bases spanning the gap. The CDR3 extends over 15 amino acids. Germline lookup yields CDR1 SGHDT and CDR2 YYEEEE. CDR3 nucleotide sequence: TGTGCCAGCAGCTTGGTAAATCAAGCCCACTACGAGCAGTACTTC. Translation: CASSLVNQAHYEQYF.

The V gene is TRBV4-2, the J gene TRBJ2-5; 8 bases line up with TRBD2. V lost 0 bases and J lost 5; bases outside the gene matches: 11. Germline CDR1 LGHNA, CDR2 YNFKEQ. The CDR3 is 17 amino acids. The CDR3, as DNA: TGTGCCAGCAGCCAAGATCGTAGCGGGAATACGTACGAGACCCAGTACTTC. This encodes CASSQDRSGNTYETQYF.

The chain is built from TRBV7-9 and TRBJ2-3; 7 positions match TRBD1. This CDR3 region has 15 residues. The junction had 8 bases not matched to a gene; V was cut back by 4 bases and J by 4 bases. Germline V lookup: CDR1 SEHNR, CDR2 FQNEAQ (reference sequence). In DNA form, the CDR3 reads TGTGCCAGCAGCTACTGGGACAGTTTGCCAGATACGCAGTATTTT. Its protein is CASSYWDSLPDTQYF.

The chain recombines TRBV15 with TRBJ1-3, with D tentatively TRBD1 (6 bases). V shed 5 bases and J shed 3 bases, with 17 bases lying between them. Germline lookup yields CDR1 LNHNV and CDR2 YYDKDF (reference sequence). The CDR3 sequence is 16 residues long. The CDR3 here is CATSEYRELFGNTIYF. The CDR3 DNA is TGTGCCACCAGCGAGTACAGGGAGTTGTTTGGAAACACCATATATTTT.